These 28 T cell receptor beta chains were sequenced from one sample in a study of blood T cell repertoires in COVID-19. The table came from immunoSEQ multiplex PCR; TCRdb's copy has only in-frame clones and leaves some out. Here the sample spans 200,000 to 250,000 clones, about four fifths being singletons. The material sequenced was PBMCs or T cells enriched from blood (not recorded which). Every receptor here comes from a man in his sixties who had recovered from COVID-19.

The chain employs TRBV7-8 and TRBJ2-7; D might be TRBD2 (6 bases). This CDR3 is 13 amino acids long. Germline V CDR1 and CDR2: SGHVS, FQNEAQ. With 1 base removed from V and 7 bases from J, the gap between germline ends came to 11 bases. The CDR3 loop reads CASSLVSAGEQYF. In DNA, the CDR3 is TGTGCCAGCAGCTTAGTGTCTGCGGGGGAGCAGTACTTC.

As regards this clone: Other DNA sequences in the sample encode the same CDR3. The chain has TRBV5-1 and TRBJ1-3; a possible D gene is TRBD1 (6 bases). In germline, CDR1 is SGHRS, CDR2 YFSETQ. CDR3 length equals 15 residues. Trimming took 0 bases from V and 1 from J, leaving 8 bases between them. The DNA of the CDR3 is TGCGCCAGCAGCTTGGCGCAGGGGTCTGGAAACACCATATATTTT. Its translation: CASSLAQGSGNTIYF.

The chain recombines TRBV10-3 with TRBJ2-7; 8 nucleotides align to TRBD2. Germline CDR1 and CDR2: ENHRY and SYGVKD. The CDR3 sequence is 14 residues long. Germline trimming cut 10 bases from V and 5 bases from J; bases unmatched to any gene: 13. The CDR3 loop reads CATRGGGTSNEQYF. CDR3 coding DNA: TGTGCCACCCGCGGGGGCGGGACTAGTAACGAGCAGTACTTC.

This sequence joins TRBV11-3 and TRBJ2-1; the match to TRBD2 covers 7 bases. Germline lookup yields CDR1 SGHNT and CDR2 YENEEA. The junction had 13 bases not matched to a gene; V was cut back by 2 bases and J by 0 bases. The CDR3 is made up of 19 amino acids. CDR3 in DNA: TGTGCCAGCAGCTTAATCTTTTCGCTTACGGGGGGCTCCTACAATGAGCAGTTCTTC. Translation gives CASSLIFSLTGGSYNEQFF.

The chain joins TRBV24-1 to TRBJ2-7; maybe TRBD2 (6 bases). The CDR3 has 13 residues. CDR1 KGHDR and CDR2 SFDVKD come from the germline V gene. The V gene lost 9 bases and the J gene lost 2 bases, with 13 bases spanning the gap. Here the CDR3 reads CATVAGITYEQYF. The CDR3 DNA reads TGTGCCACCGTCGCGGGGATAACCTACGAGCAGTACTTC.

The rearrangement uses TRBV6-5 and TRBJ2-2; tentative D call: TRBD1 (5 bases). Germline V gives CDR1 MNHEY, CDR2 SVGAGI. V dropped 4 bases and J dropped 4 bases, with 16 bases sitting between them. The CDR3 loop spans 16 amino acids. The CDR3 nucleotides read TGTGCCAGCAGTTCCTATGGTCAGGGCGGCACCGGGGAGCTGTTTTTT. Amino acids: CASSSYGQGGTGELFF.

This clone was detected once. This chain connects TRBV30 to TRBJ2-3, with 8 bases identical to TRBD2. Germline assignment: CDR1 GTSNPN and CDR2 SVGIG (reference sequence). This CDR3 comprises 14 residues. The trim removed 2 bases at V and 2 bases at J, leaving 3 bases unmatched. This CDR3 reads CAWSISGNTDTQYF. CDR3 in DNA: TGTGCCTGGAGTATTAGCGGGAACACAGATACGCAGTATTTT.

The V gene is TRBV6-5, the J gene TRBJ1-2; TRBD1 matches 8 bases. CDR3 size: 14 residues. Trimming removed 0 bases from V and 5 bases from J; junction bases left unmatched: 2. Germline-derived CDR1 and CDR2 are MNHEY and SVGAGI. This CDR3 is CASSYSRGPYGYTF. For the CDR3, the DNA is TGTGCCAGCAGTTACTCCAGGGGGCCTTATGGCTACACCTTC.

The genes are TRBV4-3 and TRBJ1-4; D is possibly TRBD1 (5 bases). Trimming removed 4 bases from V and 8 bases from J, with 14 bases in between. The germline gives CDR1 LGHNA, CDR2 YSLEER. The CDR3 sequence is 14 residues long. In nucleotides, the CDR3 is TGCGCCAGCAGCCCGGCGGGGAGGGGAGAAAAACTGTTTTTT. This codes for CASSPAGRGEKLFF.

This sequence joins TRBV5-1 and TRBJ1-1; D remains ambiguous. The CDR3 runs to 14 residues. Deletions cut 0 bases from V and 1 base from J, with 7 bases between. Germline CDR1 SGHRS, CDR2 YFSETQ. The CDR3 loop is CASSLGDSNTEAFF. The CDR3 coding sequence is TGCGCCAGCAGCTTGGGCGACTCGAACACTGAAGCTTTCTTT.

The V call is TRBV5-6, the J call TRBJ1-4; D ambiguous. Trimming stripped 3 bases from V and 3 bases from J, with 12 bases between. The CDR3 covers 15 residues. Per germline, CDR1 SGHDT and CDR2 YYEEEE. The CDR3 region is CASSYKQLANEKLFF. The CDR3 nucleotides read TGTGCCAGCAGCTATAAACAGTTGGCTAATGAAAAACTGTTTTTT. The whole variable domain, remainder taken from reference TRBV5-6 and TRBJ1-4, is DAGVTQSPTHLIKTRGQQVTLRCSPKSGHDTVSWYQQALGQGPQFIFQYYEEEERQRGNFPDRFSGHQFPNYSSELNVNALLLGDSALYLCASSYKQLANEKLFFGSGTQLSVL.

This rearrangement joins TRBV3-1 (or the pseudogene TRBV3-2) to TRBJ2-5; 9 bases match TRBD1. After removal of 0 bases from V and 6 bases from J, the junction contained 8 bases not matched to a gene. The CDR3 totals 16 residues. CDR1 is LGHDT and CDR2 is YNNKEL in the germline V gene (reference sequence). CDR3 nucleotides: TGTGCCAGCAGCCAAGAACGGGACAGGGTGAGGAAGACCCAGTACTTC. It codes for CASSQERDRVRKTQYF.

The chain uses TRBV2 and TRBJ2-5; 11 bases align to TRBD1. The germline CDR1 and CDR2 sequences are SNHLY and FYNNEI. J was trimmed by 4 bases and V by 6 bases; bases with no gene match: 4. This CDR3 has 14 residues. The DNA of the CDR3 is TGTGCCAGCAGCCGGGACAGGGGGGGAGAGACCCAGTACTTC. It translates to CASSRDRGGETQYF.

This clone was found a few times. Other nucleotide sequences in the sample specify the same CDR3. The rearrangement links TRBV18 to TRBJ1-1, with D possibly being TRBD1 (5 bases). V was cut by 3 bases and J by 0 bases, with 8 bases left in between. The CDR3 runs to 14 residues. CDR1 is KGHSH, CDR2 LQKENI, per germline. CDR3 DNA: TGTGCCAGCTCACCGGGGGGGATGAACACTGAAGCTTTCTTT. Translated: CASSPGGMNTEAFF.

This clone has just one count. The chain joins TRBV4-1 to TRBJ1-2; 9 positions agree with TRBD1. The CDR3 contains 17 residues. The germline V gene encodes CDR1 MGHRA and CDR2 YSYEKL. The J segment lost 6 bases and the V segment lost 0 bases, leaving 11 bases of the junction unmatched. CDR3 loop: CASSQEPTGGGKNGYTF. CDR3 bases: TGCGCCAGCAGCCAAGAGCCTACAGGGGGCGGGAAGAATGGCTACACCTTC.

The J gene is TRBJ1-1, the V gene TRBV19; 8 positions match TRBD1. The CDR3 covers 19 residues. The germline V gene has CDR1 LNHDA and CDR2 SQIVND (reference sequence). V lost 4 bases to trimming and J lost 1 base; unmatched junction nucleotides: 17. CDR3 amino acids: CASSTSHRGGSNRNTEAFF. In nucleotides, the CDR3 is TGTGCCAGTAGTACCAGCCACAGGGGGGGGTCAAATAGGAACACTGAAGCTTTCTTT. Full variable domain (outside the CDR3, taken from reference TRBV19 and TRBJ1-1): DGGITQSPKYLFRKEGQNVTLSCEQNLNHDAMYWYRQDPGQGLRLIYYSQIVNDFQKGDIAEGYSVSREKKESFPLTVTSAQKNPTAFYLCASSTSHRGGSNRNTEAFFGQGTRLTVV.

This clone was counted a few times. The genes are TRBV19 and TRBJ1-3; D remains ambiguous. CDR1 and CDR2 (germline): LNHDA, SQIVND (reference sequence). Trimming shortened V by 5 bases and J by 0 bases, and 8 bases separated the two germline ends. CDR3 length equals 14 residues. This CDR3 reads CASSLTSSGNTIYF. As DNA, the CDR3 is TGTGCCAGTAGTCTTACTAGCTCTGGAAACACCATATATTTT. The full variable domain, in which reference TRBV19 and TRBJ1-3 provide the parts outside the CDR3, is DGGITQSPKYLFRKEGQNVTLSCEQNLNHDAMYWYRQDPGQGLRLIYYSQIVNDFQKGDIAEGYSVSREKKESFPLTVTSAQKNPTAFYLCASSLTSSGNTIYFGEGSWLTVV.

The gene calls are TRBV4-1 and TRBJ1-1, with D tentatively TRBD1 (6 bases). The germline gives CDR1 MGHRA, CDR2 YSYEKL. The V gene lost 0 bases and the J gene lost 4 bases, with 12 bases spanning the gap. This CDR3 spans 15 amino acids. The CDR3 DNA reads as TGCGCCAGCAGCCAAGATCGAGGGGGGGGCACTGAAGCTTTCTTT. It encodes CASSQDRGGGTEAFF.

This rearrangement joins TRBV6-5 to TRBJ1-1; TRBD1 matches 7 bases. The V and J ends lost 7 bases and 0 bases, in that order; junction bases with no gene match: 8. The CDR3 sequence is 15 residues long. Germline V gene sequence: CDR1 MNHEY, CDR2 SVGAGI. This CDR3 reads CASKLTGTVNTEAFF. Here the CDR3 DNA reads TGTGCCAGCAAATTAACCGGGACAGTGAACACTGAAGCTTTCTTT.

This rearrangement joins TRBV6-6 to TRBJ1-5; 7 positions agree with TRBD1. CDR1 and CDR2 from the germline V gene are MNHNY and SVGAGI (reference sequence). The CDR3 has 15 amino acids. V gave up 6 bases and J gave up 11 bases; unmatched junction bases: 16. CDR3 in DNA: TGTGCCAGCAGACCCGACAGGGAAACCCTTTTAGCCCAGCATTTT. Protein product: CASRPDRETLLAQHF.

The chain recombines TRBV27 with TRBJ1-1, with D tentatively TRBD1 (6 bases). This CDR3 has 15 residues. Germline CDR1 reads MNHEY; CDR2 reads SMNVEV (reference sequence). The germline V and J ends were trimmed by 5 bases and 4 bases, with 17 bases remaining between them. The CDR3 protein is CASSSKTNRVTEAFF. The CDR3 DNA follows: TGTGCCAGCAGTAGTAAAACCAACAGGGTCACTGAAGCTTTCTTT.

The chain links TRBV25-1 to TRBJ2-5, with 11 bases fitting TRBD2. Germline V gives CDR1 MGHDK, CDR2 SYGVNS. CDR3 size: 16 residues. The V and J ends lost 4 bases and 1 base, in that order; junction bases with no gene match: 5. In DNA form, the CDR3 reads TGTGCCAGCAGTGCCCCTCTAGCGGGGGGCCAAGAGACCCAGTACTTC. Translation gives CASSAPLAGGQETQYF. Full variable domain (rest looked up from reference TRBV25-1 and TRBJ2-5): EADIYQTPRYLVIGTGKKITLECSQTMGHDKMYWYQQDPGMELHLIHYSYGVNSTEKGDLSSESTVSRIRTEHFPLTLESARPSHTSQYLCASSAPLAGGQETQYFGPGTRLLVL.

This clone came up a few times. The chain is built from TRBV6-5 and TRBJ1-5; possibly TRBD1 for D (5 bases). The germline V gene encodes CDR1 MNHEY and CDR2 SVGAGI. V dropped 6 bases and J dropped 0 bases, with 12 bases sitting between them. The CDR3 runs to 15 residues. The CDR3, as DNA: TGTGCCAGCAGGAGACAGAGAAATAGCAATCAGCCCCAGCATTTT. Amino acids: CASRRQRNSNQPQHF.

V usage is TRBV15 and J usage is TRBJ2-6, with TRBD1 matching 7 bases. Trimming took 3 bases from V and 2 from J; bases not matched to a gene: 4. Germline CDR1 and CDR2: LNHNV and YYDKDF (reference sequence). This CDR3 comprises 16 residues. The CDR3 region is CATSSDRVPGANVLTF. Here the CDR3 DNA reads TGTGCCACCAGCAGTGACAGGGTACCTGGGGCCAACGTCCTGACTTTC.

The rearrangement joins TRBV7-3 to TRBJ1-3; the D gene is possibly TRBD1 (6 bases). V was pared by 5 bases and J by 4 bases, with 15 bases between. The CDR3 has 15 residues. Per germline, CDR1 SGHTA and CDR2 FQGTGA. In DNA form, the CDR3 reads TGTGCCAGCAGCCCAAGGGGGGGAGTCGGAAACACCATATATTTT. Encoded protein: CASSPRGGVGNTIYF.

This chain uses TRBV9 with TRBJ2-2; 8 positions agree with TRBD2. CDR1 and CDR2 (germline): SGDLS, YYNGEE. CDR3 length equals 16 residues. J was trimmed by 6 bases and V by 1 base; bases with no gene match: 8. CDR3 coding DNA: TGTGCCAGCAGCGTATCTGGCGGGGGGTTCTCCGGGGAGCTGTTTTTT. As protein: CASSVSGGGFSGELFF.

The chain has TRBV6-5 and TRBJ2-7, with D possibly matching TRBD2 (6 bases). The CDR3 runs 16 residues. V gave up 2 bases and J gave up 3 bases, with 17 bases separating them. Germline lookup yields CDR1 MNHEY and CDR2 SVGAGI. The chain's CDR3 is CASSYATGGQDYEQYF. CDR3 coding DNA: TGTGCCAGCAGTTACGCCACCGGGGGTCAAGACTACGAGCAGTACTTC.

V usage is TRBV5-4 and J usage is TRBJ2-7, with D possibly TRBD1 on 6 matching bases. CDR1 and CDR2 (germline): SGHNT, YYREEE (reference sequence). Trimming left V 0 bases short and J 2 bases short, with 12 bases between. The CDR3 consists of 15 residues. The CDR3 nucleotides are TGTGCCAGCAGCTTGGAGGGACACACAACCTACGAGCAGTACTTC. Protein: CASSLEGHTTYEQYF.